This TCR beta chain stems from a study of blood T cell repertoires in COVID-19. The count of this clone is one. Produced via immunoSEQ multiplex PCR; TCRdb's table is partial and in-frame only. The sample has hundreds of thousands of clones, about 89% seen once. The length of the CDR3 is 15 residues. CDR1 SGHAT and CDR2 FQNNGV come from the germline V gene. Trimming cost V 3 bases and J 0 bases, with 12 bases left between them. J is TRBJ2-7 and V is TRBV11-2; D is perhaps TRBD2 (5 bases). This TCR was sampled from a man in his 60s who had recovered from COVID-19. The specimen was PBMCs or T cells enriched from blood (not recorded which). Written as DNA, the CDR3 is TGTGCCAGCAGCTTTTCCGGACTGTACTCCTACGAGCAGTACTTC. This translates into CASSFSGLYSYEQYF.